This is a list of T cell receptor beta chains from one sample in a study of regulatory T cells in long-lasting Graves disease. MiXCR was run by TCRdb on the multiplex PCR reads, yielding one entry per CDR3 protein. The data contain a few hundred thousand distinct CDR3 sequences, 23% of them seen just once; the ten biggest clones take up about a quarter. Sequenced material: peripheral blood mononuclear cells (PBMCs), taken when the disease was refractory, from a patient treated with antithyroid drugs. All receptors come from a female donor with Graves disease. Both conserved end residues are part of each CDR3. The order of the fields is clone size, V gene, J gene, D gene, CDR3 protein, CDR3 DNA. D genes are given only for firm matches. The size entry is marked missing in some rows and otherwise reads once, few, many or a size class.

>.|TRBV18|TRBJ2-1|TRBD2
CASSPQAGVGSNEQFF
TGTGCCAGCTCACCACAGGCGGGGGTAGGGTCAAATGAGCAGTTCTTC
>many|TRBV11-2|TRBJ2-7|.
CASSLVLAREQYF
TGTGCCAGCAGCTTAGTCTTAGCAAGGGAGCAGTACTTC
>few|TRBV5-1|TRBJ1-4|TRBD1
CASSLDYYSGTANEKLFF
TGCGCCAGCAGCTTAGATTATTATTCAGGGACAGCTAATGAAAAACTGTTTTTT
>.|TRBV5-5|TRBJ2-7|TRBD2
CASSLALTSGVYERYF
TGTGCCAGCAGCTTGGCCTTAACTAGCGGGGTTTACGAGCGGTACTTC
>.|TRBV5-6|TRBJ2-5|TRBD1
CASSFRTGPQETQYF
TGTGCCAGCAGCTTCAGGACAGGGCCCCAAGAGACCCAGTACTTC
>many|TRBV30|TRBJ2-5|.
CAWSRTAQETQYF
TGTGCCTGGAGTAGGACAGCCCAAGAGACCCAGTACTTC
>many|TRBV27|TRBJ2-7|TRBD1
CASSFNRGPYEQYF
TGTGCCAGCAGTTTTAACAGGGGACCCTACGAGCAGTACTTC
>.|TRBV6-5|TRBJ1-3|.
CASSYMVAWEQSNTIYF
TGTGCCAGCAGTTACATGGTCGCATGGGAACAGTCAAACACCATATATTTT
>many|TRBV27|TRBJ2-7|.
CASGPYSYEQYF
TGTGCCAGCGGACCCTACTCCTACGAGCAGTACTTC
>many|TRBV28|TRBJ1-1|.
CASRYRITSLRAQMNTEAFF
TGTGCCAGCCGTTACAGGATAACAAGTTTAAGGGCCCAGATGAACACTGAAGCTTTCTTT
>few|TRBV7-9|TRBJ1-2|TRBD1
CASSLPTWDRAGGYTF
TGTGCCAGCAGCTTACCCACCTGGGACAGGGCGGGAGGCTACACCTTC
>.|TRBV2|TRBJ2-1|.
CASSEAAGSYNEQFF
TGTGCCAGCAGTGAAGCAGCAGGGTCCTACAATGAGCAGTTCTTC
>.|TRBV28|TRBJ2-1|TRBD1
CASRDPSGGVRRSYNEQFF
TGTGCCAGCAGGGACCCGTCAGGGGGCGTACGTCGCTCCTACAATGAGCAGTTCTTC
>few|TRBV15|TRBJ1-6|TRBD1
CATSRDPGQDNSPLHF
TGTGCCACCAGCAGAGATCCGGGACAGGATAATTCACCCCTCCACTTT
>many|TRBV12-3/TRBV12-4|TRBJ1-5|TRBD1
CASSFLTGTFESSNQPQHF
TGTGCCAGCAGCTTCCTGACAGGGACTTTTGAATCTAGCAATCAGCCCCAGCATTTT
>.|TRBV20-1|TRBJ1-3|.
CSASSGNTIYF
TGCAGTGCTAGTTCTGGAAACACCATATATTTT
>.|TRBV5-6|TRBJ1-2|TRBD1
CASSLPDRDHPDGYTF
TGTGCCAGCAGCTTGCCGGACAGGGATCATCCCGATGGCTACACCTTC
>few|TRBV7-2|TRBJ1-2|.
CASSLALTAVYGYTF
TGTGCCAGCAGCTTAGCGCTGACAGCTGTCTATGGCTACACCTTC
>.|TRBV19|TRBJ1-6|.
CASDPTGNSPLHF
TGTGCCAGCGACCCGACGGGGAATTCACCCCTCCACTTT
>.|TRBV5-4|TRBJ2-2|.
CASSTPSRNTGELFF
TGTGCCAGCAGCACCCCTTCTCGGAACACCGGGGAGCTGTTTTTT
>.|TRBV11-3|TRBJ1-1|.
CASSPRSGTEAFF
TGTGCCAGCAGCCCCCGGTCCGGGACTGAAGCTTTCTTT
>.|TRBV10-2|TRBJ1-2|.
CASSELKGHYGYAF
TGCGCCAGCAGTGAGTTGAAGGGACACTATGGCTACGCCTTC
>.|TRBV20-1|TRBJ2-7|.
CSAIEGGFYEQYF
TGCAGTGCTATCGAGGGGGGCTTCTACGAGCAGTACTTC
>few|TRBV7-9|TRBJ1-5|.
CASSNGQSNQPQHF
TGTGCCAGCAGCAATGGACAGAGCAATCAGCCCCAGCATTTT
>many|TRBV28|TRBJ2-2|.
CASNDLGTGELFF
TGTGCCAGCAACGATCTGGGCACCGGGGAGCTGTTTTTT
>.|TRBV3-1|TRBJ1-1|TRBD1
CASSHSDRGTEAFF
TGTGCCAGCAGCCATTCGGACAGGGGCACTGAAGCTTTCTTT
>.|TRBV6-1|TRBJ2-7|TRBD2
CASSDPTSGSFHEQYF
TGTGCCAGCAGTGACCCGACTAGCGGGAGTTTCCACGAGCAGTACTTC
>.|TRBV6-1|TRBJ2-7|.
CASSPSPFYEQYF
TGTGCCAGCAGCCCGTCCCCCTTCTACGAGCAGTACTTC
>many|TRBV9|TRBJ1-1|TRBD1
CASSATGTGMNTEAFF
TGTGCCAGCAGCGCAACCGGGACAGGGATGAACACTGAAGCTTTCTTT
>many|TRBV28|TRBJ1-5|.
CASSQLRAQGNQPQHF
TGTGCCAGCAGTCAACTCAGGGCGCAGGGCAATCAGCCCCAGCATTTT
>medium-sized|TRBV2|TRBJ2-4|.
CASSVSLRDIQYF
TGTGCCAGCAGTGTATCCCTTCGGGACATTCAGTACTTC
>many|TRBV6-1|TRBJ1-5|TRBD1
CASSPDRGKNQPQHF
TGTGCCAGCAGTCCGGACAGGGGAAAGAATCAGCCCCAGCATTTT
>.|TRBV20-1|TRBJ2-7|TRBD2
CSAVAGESYEQYF
TGCAGTGCGGTAGCGGGAGAGTCCTACGAGCAGTACTTC
>many|TRBV28|TRBJ1-4|.
CASTTWVGARNEKLFF
TGTGCCAGCACCACTTGGGTAGGAGCTCGTAATGAAAAACTGTTTTTT
>.|TRBV28|TRBJ2-3|.
CASSPFVSGGDTQYF
TGTGCCAGCAGCCCATTCGTCTCGGGTGGAGATACGCAGTATTTT
>.|TRBV20-1|TRBJ2-7|.
CSASTSPSLSYEQYF
TGCAGTGCTAGTACGAGCCCTTCTCTTTCCTACGAGCAGTACTTC
>.|TRBV27|TRBJ2-2|TRBD2
CASSPHDGRLDGELFF
TGTGCCAGCAGTCCCCACGACGGGAGGCTTGACGGGGAGCTGTTTTTT
>.|TRBV5-1|TRBJ2-5|TRBD2
CASSYTGLAIQETQYF
TGCGCCAGCAGCTACACGGGACTAGCGATCCAAGAGACCCAGTACTTC
>once|TRBV6-1|TRBJ2-1|TRBD1
CASSTSSRTGSYNEQFF
TGTGCCAGCAGCACCTCATCCCGGACAGGCTCCTACAATGAGCAGTTCTTC
>once|TRBV4-2|TRBJ1-6|.
CASSQDANSPLHF
TGTGCCAGCAGCCAAGATGCTAATTCACCCCTCCACTTT
>many|TRBV18|TRBJ1-4|TRBD1
CASSPLGTGDEKLFF
TGTGCCAGCTCACCACTCGGGACAGGGGATGAAAAACTGTTTTTT
>few|TRBV7-9|TRBJ2-5|.
CASSLVGPTETQYF
TGTGCCAGCAGCTTAGTGGGACCCACAGAGACCCAGTACTTC
>.|TRBV12-3/TRBV12-4|TRBJ2-1|.
CASGFYLSGVSYNEQFF
TGTGCCAGCGGATTTTACCTGTCGGGAGTCTCCTACAATGAGCAGTTCTTC
>many|TRBV7-9|TRBJ1-2|.
CASSFPGRAGYGYTF
TGTGCCAGCAGCTTCCCCGGTCGGGCGGGCTATGGCTACACCTTC
>few|TRBV28|TRBJ2-5|.
CASSLWSSEETQYF
TGTGCCAGCAGTTTATGGTCTAGCGAAGAGACCCAGTACTTC
>.|TRBV7-2|TRBJ1-2|TRBD1
CASSPGQGGWWNYGYTF
TGTGCCAGCAGCCCCGGACAGGGAGGTTGGTGGAACTATGGCTACACCTTC
>.|TRBV28|TRBJ2-7|TRBD2
CASSPPGTRGYEQYF
TGTGCCAGCAGTCCCCCAGGGACTAGGGGCTACGAGCAGTACTTC
>.|TRBV7-9|TRBJ1-1|.
CASTGANTEAFF
TGTGCCAGCACAGGAGCGAACACTGAAGCTTTCTTT
>.|TRBV7-2|TRBJ1-1|.
CVSSSGTLNTEAFF
TGTGTCAGCAGCTCCGGGACATTGAACACTGAAGCTTTCTTT